Each of the 6 T cell receptor beta chains below was sequenced from the same sample in a study of blood T cell repertoires in COVID-19. Libraries were prepared by immunoSEQ multiplex PCR; TCRdb keeps only in-frame clonotypes and omits some of them. The table records about 200,000 clones, less than 95% of them present only once. Sequencing was performed on peripheral blood. The source of these receptors is a man aged 25 to 45 with COVID-19, enrolled during active disease.

V gene TRBV19 combines with J gene TRBJ1-2, with a weak D call TRBD1 (5 bases). Trimming took 3 bases from V and 4 from J, leaving 12 bases between them. This CDR3 comprises 14 residues. Germline CDR1 is LNHDA and CDR2 is SQIVND (reference sequence). The chain's CDR3 is CASSIQGGSYGYTF. The CDR3 DNA follows: TGTGCCAGTAGTATCCAGGGAGGAAGCTATGGCTACACCTTC.

This clone turned up a few times. This chain connects TRBV7-9 to TRBJ2-3; 9 bases match TRBD2. Losses at the gene ends were 5 bases for V and 4 bases for J; bases not matched to a gene: 10. The CDR3 covers 16 residues. Germline V gives CDR1 SEHNR, CDR2 FQNEAQ (reference sequence). The CDR3 loop reads CASSPLVRGGSDTQYF. CDR3 DNA: TGTGCCAGCAGCCCCTTGGTGCGGGGGGGTTCAGATACGCAGTATTTT. The complete variable domain, with remaining parts taken from reference TRBV7-9 and TRBJ2-3, reads DTGVSQNPRHKITKRGQNVTFRCDPISEHNRLYWYRQTLGQGPEFLTYFQNEAQLEKSRLLSDRFSAERPKGSFSTLEIQRTEQGDSAMYLCASSPLVRGGSDTQYFGPGTRLTVL.

The chain uses TRBV19 and TRBJ1-2; TRBD1 matches at 7 bases. CDR1 and CDR2 (germline): LNHDA, SQIVND (reference sequence). After removal of 5 bases from V and 5 bases from J, the junction contained 5 bases not matched to a gene. The CDR3 loop spans 13 amino acids. The CDR3 nucleotides are TGTGCCAGTAGTGTCGACAGGGAGTATGGCTACACCTTC. This sequence encodes CASSVDREYGYTF. The complete variable domain, with remaining parts taken from reference TRBV19 and TRBJ1-2, reads DGGITQSPKYLFRKEGQNVTLSCEQNLNHDAMYWYRQDPGQGLRLIYYSQIVNDFQKGDIAEGYSVSREKKESFPLTVTSAQKNPTAFYLCASSVDREYGYTFGSGTRLTVV.

The chain carries TRBV6-6 and TRBJ2-1; TRBD2 agrees at 13 bases. CDR3 length: 15 amino acids. V lost 6 bases, J lost 4 bases, and 3 bases stayed unmatched. CDR1 is MNHNY and CDR2 is SVGAGI in the germline V gene (reference sequence). CDR3 in DNA: TGTGCCAGCAGAGCACTAGCGGGGGGGTACAATGAGCAGTTCTTC. It specifies CASRALAGGYNEQFF.

The V gene is TRBV11-2, the J gene TRBJ1-1; D remains unclear. This CDR3 is built from 15 residues. The V gene's germline CDR1 is SGHAT and CDR2 FQNNGV. With 6 bases removed from V and 1 base from J, the gap between germline ends came to 15 bases. The CDR3 loop reads CASSPEVRKNTEAFF. The DNA of the CDR3 is TGTGCCAGCAGTCCCGAGGTCAGAAAGAACACTGAAGCTTTCTTT.

The rearrangement uses TRBV11-2 and TRBJ1-1; 7 bases match TRBD1. Unmatched junction bases numbered 3, after V lost 1 base and J lost 1 base. This CDR3 is built from 15 residues. Germline lookup yields CDR1 SGHAT and CDR2 FQNNGV. The CDR3 sequence is CASSLGGGWNTEAFF. CDR3 bases: TGTGCCAGCAGCTTAGGAGGGGGCTGGAACACTGAAGCTTTCTTT. Variable domain in full (rest from reference TRBV11-2 and TRBJ1-1): EAGVAQSPRYKIIEKRQSVAFWCNPISGHATLYWYQQILGQGPKLLIQFQNNGVVDDSQLPKDRFSAERLKGVDSTLKIQPAKLEDSAVYLCASSLGGGWNTEAFFGQGTRLTVV.